Sequencing of this T cell receptor beta chain was carried out in a study of monozygotic twins with inflammatory bowel disease. A note on this clonotype: Its specificity is not known.

Overall study findings and caveats: Patient-specific immunosuppressive treatments may have made repertoires more variable.

Via template switching, UMIs carrying a 6-nucleotide sample barcode were introduced. Reprocessing the 5' RACE reads, TCRdb reports a single entry for every CDR3 protein and omits DNA. The clone table shows under 200,000 distinct CDR3 sequences, with the ten largest holding approximately 2.8%. Source material: blood. The source is a human donor with ulcerative colitis or Crohn's disease, or a healthy co-twin of an affected twin (not recorded which).

The CDR3 region is CASSFAGQSYEQYF. The V gene is TRBV12-3 or TRBV12-4, the J gene TRBJ2-7. The CDR3 covers 14 residues.